The clone carrying this T cell receptor (beta chain) has just a few counts. Its antigen is unidentified. Profiling relied on immunoSEQ multiplex PCR, and the TCRdb table lists in-frame clones only, not all of them. The top ten clones hold roughly 1.8% of a sample with 130,000 to 150,000 clones, around nine tenths of them seen once. This record belongs to a study of T cell responses to AZD1222 COVID-19 vaccine. Overall study findings and caveats: Spike-wide coverage was observed for vaccine-associated CD4 TCRs, with dominant responses at 160-218 and 743-854.

V was pared by 2 bases and J by 2 bases, with 7 bases between. This CDR3 is built from 13 residues. From germline, CDR1 is SGHNT and CDR2 YYREEE (reference sequence). The J gene is TRBJ2-5, the V gene TRBV5-4; D may be TRBD2 (5 bases). The TCR originated in an adult who received the AZD1222 COVID-19 vaccine. Sequencing was performed on peripheral blood, taken 28 days after the second AZD1222 dose. CDR3: CASSLSGQETQYF. The CDR3 DNA is TGTGCCAGCAGCTTATCGGGGCAAGAGACCCAGTACTTC.